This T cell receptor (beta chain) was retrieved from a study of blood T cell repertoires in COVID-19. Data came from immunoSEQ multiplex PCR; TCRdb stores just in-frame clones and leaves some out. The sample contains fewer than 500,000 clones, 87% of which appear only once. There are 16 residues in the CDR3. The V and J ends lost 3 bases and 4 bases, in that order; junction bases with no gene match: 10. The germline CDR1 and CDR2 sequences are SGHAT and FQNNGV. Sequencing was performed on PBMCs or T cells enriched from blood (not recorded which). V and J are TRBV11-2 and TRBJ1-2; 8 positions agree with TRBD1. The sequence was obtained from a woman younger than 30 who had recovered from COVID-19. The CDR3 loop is CASSFRTGRMSYGYTF. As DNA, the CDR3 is TGTGCCAGCAGCTTCAGGACAGGGAGGATGAGCTATGGCTACACCTTC.